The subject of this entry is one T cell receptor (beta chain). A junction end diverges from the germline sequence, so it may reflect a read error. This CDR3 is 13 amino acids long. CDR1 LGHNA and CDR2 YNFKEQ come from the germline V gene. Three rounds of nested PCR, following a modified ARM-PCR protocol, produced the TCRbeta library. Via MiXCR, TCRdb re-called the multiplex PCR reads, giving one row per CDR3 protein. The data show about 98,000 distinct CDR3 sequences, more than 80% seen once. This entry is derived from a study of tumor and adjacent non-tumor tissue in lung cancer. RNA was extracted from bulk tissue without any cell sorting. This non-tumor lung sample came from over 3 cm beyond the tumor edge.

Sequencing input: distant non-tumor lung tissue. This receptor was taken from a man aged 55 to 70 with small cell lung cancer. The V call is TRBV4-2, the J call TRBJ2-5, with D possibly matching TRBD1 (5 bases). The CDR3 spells CASSQYVKGSQYF. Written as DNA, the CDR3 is TGTGCCAGTAGCCAATATGTAAAGGGGTCCCAGTACTTC.